The clone carrying this T cell receptor beta chain was seen only a few times. What it binds is unknown. Exclusion of patients followed from uncontrolled infection, other autoimmune disease, pregnancy or lactation. Diagnoses were established using clinical symptoms, serum thyroxine and TRAb, thyroid ultrasound and orbital computed tomography. J lost 6 bases, V lost 5 bases, and 15 bases had no gene match. Germline V lookup: CDR1 MNHNY, CDR2 SVGAGI (reference sequence). CDR3 size: 16 residues. TCR beta CDR3 regions were amplified from RNA transcripts. TCR CDR3 underwent first-round RT-PCR with the HTBI primer set. Each CDR3 protein gets one entry after TCRdb re-called the multiplex PCR reads with MiXCR. Of hundreds of thousands of distinct CDR3 sequences in the sample, roughly 46% were seen once. The data stem from a study of T cells in Graves' hyperthyroidism and ophthalmopathy. Points from the study as a whole: Blood shared most expanded thyroid clonotypes above 0.001.

The rearrangement links TRBV6-6 to TRBJ1-2; 7 nucleotides agree with TRBD1. The receptor comes from an adult man with Graves' disease, either hyperthyroidism or ophthalmopathy (not recorded which). The sequenced sample was peripheral blood or thyroid tissue (not recorded which). The CDR3: CASSEALGTVRDGYTF. The CDR3 DNA reads as TGTGCCAGCAGTGAAGCCCTTGGGACAGTGAGGGATGGCTACACCTTC.